By share, the clone carrying this TCR beta chain ranks as medium-sized (0.01 to 0.1%). From germline, CDR1 is SEHNR and CDR2 FQNEAQ (reference sequence). With 1 base removed from V and 1 base from J, the gap between germline ends came to 6 bases. The CDR3 covers 14 residues. Some clones are missing from TCRdb's copy, which holds only in-frame ones; the method was immunoSEQ multiplex PCR. The table shows nearly 50,000 clones, with around 87% occurring only once. This entry is derived from a study of OX40 agonist ivuxolimab in advanced cancers. Baseline was the first blood sampling point, followed by cycle 4 day 1 and cycle 7 day 1.

This chain joins TRBV7-9 and TRBJ2-3; no clear D. The sequencing used CD4+ or CD8+ T cells sorted from blood, collected in a trial of the OX40 agonist ivuxolimab. The TCR was taken from an adult with an advanced solid tumor such as melanoma, head and neck, liver or kidney cancer. The CDR3 region has the DNA TGTGCCAGCAGCTTAGGGGCGGGCACAGATACGCAGTATTTT. Its protein product is CASSLGAGTDTQYF.